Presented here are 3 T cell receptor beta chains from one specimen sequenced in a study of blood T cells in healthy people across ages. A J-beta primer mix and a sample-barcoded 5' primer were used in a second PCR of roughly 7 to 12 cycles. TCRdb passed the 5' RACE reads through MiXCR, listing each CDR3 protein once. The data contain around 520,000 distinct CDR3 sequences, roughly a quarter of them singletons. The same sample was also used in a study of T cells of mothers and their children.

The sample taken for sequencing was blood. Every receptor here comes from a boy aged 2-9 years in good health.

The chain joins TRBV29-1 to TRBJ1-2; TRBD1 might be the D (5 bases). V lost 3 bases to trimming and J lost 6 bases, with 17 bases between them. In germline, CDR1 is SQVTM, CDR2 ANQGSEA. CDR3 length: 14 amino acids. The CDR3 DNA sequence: TGCAGCGTTGATGAGGGGCTGAGGCGGGATGGCTACACCTTC. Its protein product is CSVDEGLRRDGYTF.

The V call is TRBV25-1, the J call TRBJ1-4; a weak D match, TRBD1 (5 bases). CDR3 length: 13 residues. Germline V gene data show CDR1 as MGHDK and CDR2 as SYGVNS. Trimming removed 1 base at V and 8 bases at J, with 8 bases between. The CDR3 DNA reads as TGTGCCAGCAGTGAATCCCGACAGGAAAAACTGTTTTTT. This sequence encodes CASSESRQEKLFF.

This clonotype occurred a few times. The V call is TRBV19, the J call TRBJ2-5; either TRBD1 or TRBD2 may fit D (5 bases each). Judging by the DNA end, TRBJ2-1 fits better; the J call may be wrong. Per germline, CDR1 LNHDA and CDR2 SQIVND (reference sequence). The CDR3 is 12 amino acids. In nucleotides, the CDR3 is TGTGCCAGTAGTGTCGGGGCCAATGAGCAGTTCTTC. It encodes CASSVGANEQFF.